The entry that follows covers one TCR beta chain sequence. This clonotype was seen ten or more times. Its binding antigen is unknown. Base qualities are missing; no much larger clone stands one base away. For repertoire sequencing, the TCR beta CDR3 regions were amplified from RNA transcripts. The first round of RT-PCR was done with HTBI primers and the Qiagen OneStep RT-PCR kit, and was followed by a second round of multiplex PCR, then size selection and purification. The libraries underwent paired-end sequencing with 100 bp reads on an Illumina HiSeq2000. From the authors' description of their analysis: SOAPnuke was used to process the reads, throwing out any read that had adapters, had uncalled bases, had a mean Phred below 15, or lacked an exact constant-primer or identifier match. High-quality paired reads were merged with COPE v1.2.5. Unique nucleotide sequences were defined as clonotypes and aligned to IMGT TRB V, D and J references using MiTCR v1.1. Analysis was restricted to V-J combinations with a frequency above 0.0001, which covered just over 98% of repertoires. A TCR clonal expansion and chaos score per V-J combination was defined as the ratio of F50 clonal expansion to chaos observed in the TCRdist matrix. Welch's t-statistics and random forest were used to reduce the features to roughly 14 V-J combinations, which were then used as input to a naive Bayes classifier. Thyroid-blood repertoire similarity was quantified with the Morisita-Horn index. Clones were called with MiXCR by TCRdb after fastp trimmed the public reads at Q25, and only in-frame beta chains were retained. A single entry per CDR3 protein holds the most common genes and DNA from its merged rows. The V and J calls shown here were made by TCRdb, not taken from the authors' results. This sample lists 300,000 or so distinct CDR3 sequences; 15% to 20% were detected once. The top ten clonotypes cover roughly an eighth of the sample.

V ends up 2 bases short and J 6 bases short, with an unmatched junction base count of 5. CDR1 and CDR2 (LNHDA, SQIVND) derive from the germline V gene (reference sequence). The CDR3 contains 17 residues, cysteine and phenylalanine counted. The CDR3 DNA has 51 bases and is translated from base 1. The ophthalmopathy patients had moderately to severely active disease, with a Clinical Activity Score of 3 or higher, a NOSPECS grade of 4 or higher, and a disease duration of less than 3 months. Patients were excluded if they had other autoimmune diseases, uncontrolled infections, pregnancy or lactation. Diagnosis relied on clinical symptoms, serum thyroxine, TRAb, thyroid ultrasound and orbital computed tomography. Using Ficoll-Paque density gradient centrifugation, PBMCs were isolated from less than 11 ml of fresh peripheral blood. Total RNA was extracted using Trizol reagent, and RNA quality was checked on an Agilent 2100 Bioanalyzer.

This entry comes from a study of Graves' ophthalmopathy and Graves' hyperthyroidism (dated by TCRdb to 2017 to 2018). About the investigation overall: Peripheral blood was collected before any treatment was given, at the time of initial diagnosis. The study used signatures of the TCR beta repertoire to tell Graves' ophthalmopathy apart from Graves' hyperthyroidism and to predict which patients would progress to ophthalmopathy. In total, under 150 blood samples were TCR-sequenced: around 42 ophthalmopathy, some 75 hyperthyroidism and about 17 hyperthyroidism-to-ophthalmopathy patients. To explore V-J signatures that distinguish ophthalmopathy from hyperthyroidism, a discovery set of more than 90 patients was enrolled, made up of 43 with ophthalmopathy and under 65 with stable hyperthyroidism. For independent validation, a separate cohort was made up of approximately 19 hyperthyroidism patients plus 17 patients who later progressed from hyperthyroidism to ophthalmopathy. In five or six hyperthyroidism patients, the T-cell repertoires found in thyroid tissue were compared with those found in blood. Following sample collection, hyperthyroidism patients were given methimazole at a starting dose of 30 mg daily, and ophthalmopathy patients were given high-dose intravenous methylprednisolone.

Summary of the overall study and its limitations: Most expanded thyroid clonotypes with a frequency above 0.001 also appeared in blood, which suggests that blood repertoires may reflect the immune response in the thyroid. No statistical method was used to set the sample size in advance, and the investigators knew which group each participant was assigned to. In validation, the model predicted ophthalmopathy progression with about 70% sensitivity and approximately 75% specificity; more than ten predicted patients were CT-confirmed with GO in a median of approximately 6.5 months. In cross-validation, the 13-signature model distinguished ophthalmopathy from stable hyperthyroidism with nearly 90% sensitivity and about 81% specificity, and in the test set the corresponding values were around 78% and 73%.

The chain is assembled from TRBV19 and TRBJ2-2, and TRBD2 matches 14 of the central bases. This TCR came from an adult man with Graves' ophthalmopathy. The sequencing input was peripheral blood. The bases are TGTGCCAGTAGTATATCCGGGACTAGCGGGAGAGCCGGGGAGCTGTTTTTT. Its protein product is CASSISGTSGRAGELFF.